This TCR beta chain was sequenced during a study of human T cells and chemical hapten exposure. Study-level background: Patients additionally received therapeutic doses of diphenylcyclopropenone on the scalp once a week, and this continued throughout the roughly 26-week study. Study-wide results and caveats: Patch test score tracked positively with PT1 expanded TCR counts. Large CDR3 similarity clusters arose significantly more often from expanded TCRs than from controls.

Looked up from germline, CDR1 is ENHRY and CDR2 is SYGVKD. CDR3 length: 14 residues. J lost 8 bases, V lost 8 bases, and 7 bases had no gene match. This clonotype has a count of ten or more. No antigen is known for it. The time point: pre-sensitization, week 0. Treatment specified: therapeutic diphenylcyclopropenone sensitization with weekly scalp DPC. MiXCR was run by TCRdb on the RACE reads, yielding one entry per CDR3 protein. The sample consists of about 62,000 distinct CDR3 sequences, about 7% of them appearing once. This TCR was sampled from a woman in her thirties with alopecia areata. Some clones in this sample may be carry-over from other donors' samples. This chain joins TRBV10-3 and TRBJ1-6; 9 bases are a match to TRBD1. The sequences come from whole blood, collected in connection with sensitization to the hapten diphenylcyclopropenone (DPC). The CDR3 here is CAIGGQGRDSPLHF. CDR3 bases: TGTGCCATCGGGGGACAGGGACGGGATTCACCCCTCCACTTT.